The T cell receptor beta chain described here comes from a study of cytomegalovirus exposure and HLA in healthy donors. Whole-study findings and limits: Despite most TCR sequences being rare, some public TCRs occurred in many donors.

The PCR contained 60 Vbeta and 13 Jbeta primers. The data were produced by immunoSEQ multiplex PCR, yet TCRdb's version contains in-frame clones alone and is incomplete. The sample lists 85,000 to 130,000 clones, 76% occurring once. Germline lookup yields CDR1 SEHNR and CDR2 FQNEAQ (reference sequence). After removal of 5 bases from V and 0 bases from J, the junction contained 10 bases not matched to a gene. The CDR3 covers 17 residues. About this clone: Antigen unknown.

The source of this sequence is a woman younger than 35 in good health and CMV-seropositive. The sample comprised PBMCs. The chain is built from TRBV7-9 and TRBJ2-7; the match to TRBD1 covers 10 bases. The CDR3 sequence: CASSPTGTGVPSYEQYF. Here the CDR3 DNA reads TGTGCCAGCAGCCCTACCGGGACAGGGGTACCCTCCTACGAGCAGTACTTC.